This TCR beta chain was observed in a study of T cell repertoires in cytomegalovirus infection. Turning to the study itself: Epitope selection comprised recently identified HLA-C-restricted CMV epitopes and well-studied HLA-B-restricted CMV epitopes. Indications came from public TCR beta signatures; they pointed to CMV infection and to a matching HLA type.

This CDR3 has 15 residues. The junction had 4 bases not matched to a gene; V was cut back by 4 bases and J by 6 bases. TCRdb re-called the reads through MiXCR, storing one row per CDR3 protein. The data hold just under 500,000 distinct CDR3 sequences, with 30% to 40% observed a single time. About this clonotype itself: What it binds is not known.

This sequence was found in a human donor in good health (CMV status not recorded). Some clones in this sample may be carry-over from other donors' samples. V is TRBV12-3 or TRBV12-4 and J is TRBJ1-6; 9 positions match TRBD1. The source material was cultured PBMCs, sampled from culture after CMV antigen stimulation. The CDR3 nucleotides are TGTGCCAGCAGTTATACGGGACAGGGTAATTCACCCCTCCACTTT. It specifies CASSYTGQGNSPLHF.